One and the same sample provided the 32 T cell receptor beta chains below, sequenced in a study of early T cells in non-severe SARS-CoV-2 infection. From the 5' RACE reads, TCRdb called clonotypes with MiXCR, one entry per CDR3 protein. The repertoire includes about 37,000 distinct CDR3 sequences, 5.8% of them detected once, and 25% to 30% sits in the top ten. The sample taken for sequencing was whole blood. These receptor sequences come from an adult who was a healthcare worker with PCR-confirmed SARS-CoV-2 infection or an uninfected control (not recorded which).

This clonotype was recorded at least ten times. This rearrangement joins TRBV24-1 to TRBJ2-1; TRBD2 aligns across 8 bases. With 8 bases clipped from V and 4 bases from J, the junction kept 15 bases outside the gene matches. The CDR3 length is 17 residues. In germline, CDR1 is KGHDR, CDR2 SFDVKD. The CDR3 coding sequence is TGTGCCACCAACCGGCAAGAGCGGGGGAACCCTTACAATGAGCAGTTCTTC. It encodes CATNRQERGNPYNEQFF.

This clonotype was recorded many times. V usage is TRBV7-2 and J usage is TRBJ2-7; D is ambiguous. The V gene's germline CDR1 is SGHTA and CDR2 FQGNSA. V shed 0 bases and J shed 0 bases, with 6 bases lying between them. This CDR3 is 14 amino acids long. The CDR3 spells CASSLAQSSYEQYF. The CDR3 nucleotides are TGTGCCAGCAGCTTAGCACAGAGCTCCTACGAGCAGTACTTC.

This sequence joins TRBV27 and TRBJ1-1, with D hard to call. Trimming shortened V by 7 bases and J by 0 bases, and 9 bases separated the two germline ends. CDR1 and CDR2 (germline): MNHEY, SMNVEV (reference sequence). The CDR3 extends over 13 amino acids. CDR3: CASMVGMNTEAFF. The DNA of the CDR3 is TGTGCCAGCATGGTGGGGATGAACACTGAAGCTTTCTTT.

The chain employs TRBV20-1 and TRBJ2-5; TRBD1 matches at 8 bases. Germline values: CDR1 DFQATT, CDR2 SNEGSKA (reference sequence). Trimming took 6 bases from V and 2 from J; bases not matched to a gene: 8. The CDR3 extends over 14 amino acids. CDR3 DNA sequence: TGCAGTGCCTACAGGGGGGACCTACAAGAGACCCAGTACTTC. This gives the protein CSAYRGDLQETQYF.

On this clonotype: A much more abundant neighbour one base away suggests this may be a read error. The chain joins TRBV19 to TRBJ2-1, with TRBD2 identical over 10 bases. The V and J ends lost 1 base and 8 bases, in that order; junction bases with no gene match: 8. The CDR3 is 16 amino acids. Germline CDR1 LNHDA, CDR2 SQIVND (reference sequence). The CDR3 nucleotides read TGTGCCAGTAGTATAGGAACTAGCGGGAACCACGATGAGCAGTTCTTC. Protein: CASSIGTSGNHDEQFF.

This clonotype was picked up many times. The rearrangement joins TRBV5-1 to TRBJ1-2; no clear D gene. This CDR3 is built from 15 residues. The V gene lost 0 bases and the J gene lost 4 bases, with 13 bases spanning the gap. CDR1 is SGHRS and CDR2 is YFSETQ in the germline V gene. CDR3 sequence: CASSLEGGRPYGYTF. CDR3 in DNA: TGCGCCAGCAGCTTGGAGGGCGGCAGGCCCTATGGCTACACCTTC.

This clonotype was observed a single time. One base away lies a much larger clone, so this may be a sequencing read error. CDR3 residues: CVSSNGQPGDSPLHF. The CDR3 DNA reads as TGTGTCAGCAGCAACGGACAGCCCGGGGATTCACCCCTCCACTTT. The chain uses TRBV7-3 and TRBJ1-6; a weak D match, TRBD1 (6 bases). This CDR3 has 15 residues. In germline, CDR1 is SGHTA, CDR2 FQGTGA.

This clonotype was seen at least ten times. The chain carries TRBV28 and TRBJ1-2; D is unclear. CDR3 length: 17 residues. Trimming stripped 6 bases from V and 4 bases from J, with 24 bases between. Germline loops: CDR1 MDHEN, CDR2 SYDVKM. The CDR3 protein is CASSSSARMRTSYGYTF. The CDR3 coding sequence is TGTGCCAGCAGCTCATCAGCCCGGATGCGAACCAGCTATGGCTACACCTTC.

At least ten counts were recorded for this clonotype. V gene TRBV7-2 combines with J gene TRBJ2-1; TRBD1 might be the D (6 bases). Trimming removed 5 bases at V and 6 bases at J, with 14 bases between. The CDR3 has 14 amino acids. From germline, CDR1 is SGHTA and CDR2 FQGNSA. The CDR3: CASSRTGTSNEQFF. DNA of the CDR3: TGTGCCAGCAGCCGAACCGGGACAAGCAATGAGCAGTTCTTC.

This clonotype showed up many times. The rearrangement links TRBV4-1 to TRBJ2-7; 11 bases map to TRBD2. J lost 4 bases, V lost 4 bases, and 6 bases had no gene match. Looked up from germline, CDR1 is MGHRA and CDR2 is YSYEKL. This CDR3 is 15 amino acids long. CDR3: CASSPGTSGGYEQYF. The CDR3 nucleotides read TGCGCCAGCAGCCCCGGGACTAGCGGAGGGTACGAGCAGTACTTC.

This chain connects TRBV27 to TRBJ2-5, with TRBD2 matching over 10 bases. Germline V gene sequence: CDR1 MNHEY, CDR2 SMNVEV (reference sequence). This CDR3 has 15 amino acids. V shed 5 bases, J shed 4 bases, and the junction held 7 bases outside the gene matches. CDR3 sequence: CASSPTSGGAETQYF. DNA for the CDR3: TGTGCCAGCAGTCCCACCAGCGGGGGGGCAGAGACCCAGTACTTC.

This clonotype was seen at least ten times. This chain joins TRBV20-1 and TRBJ1-4, with D possibly matching TRBD1 (5 bases). Germline CDR1 is DFQATT and CDR2 is SNEGSKA (reference sequence). V lost 5 bases, J lost 7 bases, and 11 bases lay in between. The CDR3 is 12 residues long. CDR3 protein: CSARLGVEKLFF. The CDR3 coding sequence is TGCAGTGCTCGGCTGGGGGTTGAAAAACTGTTTTTT.

Ten or more counts support this clonotype. This sequence joins TRBV7-9 and TRBJ2-3; D is unresolved. CDR1 is SEHNR, CDR2 FQNEAQ, per germline (reference sequence). The CDR3 is 15 amino acids. Trimming removed 0 bases at V and 6 bases at J, with 13 bases between. The CDR3 DNA follows: TGTGCCAGCAGCTTAGCCGGACGGACCTCCGATACGCAGTATTTT. This encodes CASSLAGRTSDTQYF.

The chain employs TRBV20-1 and TRBJ2-7; a possible D gene is TRBD2 (6 bases). The V end lost 4 bases, the J end lost 9 bases, and 19 bases lay between the germline ends. Looked up from germline, CDR1 is DFQATT and CDR2 is SNEGSKA (reference sequence). This CDR3 contains 13 residues. CDR3 nucleotides: TGCAGTGCTATGGGGACTGGCGGCCAGGGGCAGTACTTC. Amino acid sequence: CSAMGTGGQGQYF.

This clonotype was observed a few times. This chain connects TRBV6-6 to TRBJ2-3; 9 nucleotides agree with TRBD1. The ends lost 6 bases at V and 6 bases at J; junction bases unmatched: 10. Germline CDR1 reads MNHNY; CDR2 reads SVGAGI (reference sequence). There are 15 residues in the CDR3. CDR3 DNA: TGTGCCAGCAGCCAAGGACAGGGGCGGTCGGATACGCAGTATTTT. This sequence encodes CASSQGQGRSDTQYF.

This clonotype was counted many times. V is TRBV7-6 and J is TRBJ1-1; tentatively, D is TRBD1 (5 bases). V was trimmed by 5 bases and J by 1 base, leaving 17 bases between them. CDR1 and CDR2 (germline): SGHVS, FNYEAQ. The CDR3 covers 16 residues. The CDR3 region has the DNA TGTGCCAGCAGCCCCCAACCCGGGACTTCGAACACTGAAGCTTTCTTT. Its protein product is CASSPQPGTSNTEAFF.

This clonotype has ten or more counts. The chain employs TRBV28 and TRBJ2-1, with D unresolved. Germline lookup yields CDR1 MDHEN and CDR2 SYDVKM. The CDR3 is 13 amino acids. Trimming removed 10 bases from V and 0 bases from J, with 10 bases in between. The CDR3 nucleotides read TGTGCCACTGCTGGTTTCTCCTACAATGAGCAGTTCTTC. It translates to CATAGFSYNEQFF.

This clonotype has a count of ten or more. The chain couples TRBV7-9 to TRBJ2-7, with D possibly being TRBD1 or TRBD2 (5 bases each). The CDR3 contains 12 residues. The V and J ends lost 5 bases and 5 bases respectively, with 10 bases between them. Germline CDR1 and CDR2: SEHNR and FQNEAQ (reference sequence). In nucleotides, the CDR3 is TGTGCCAGCAGCCACCGAGGGGACGAGCAGTACTTC. Protein sequence: CASSHRGDEQYF.

This clonotype was counted ten times or more. This chain connects TRBV27 to TRBJ2-7; 8 bases match TRBD1. Germline V gene data show CDR1 as MNHEY and CDR2 as SMNVEV (reference sequence). Trimming at V came to 8 bases and at J to 3 bases, leaving 15 bases not matched to a gene. This CDR3 is built from 16 residues. The CDR3 sequence: CASPRTGRAERYEQYF. The CDR3 DNA reads as TGTGCCAGCCCACGGACAGGGCGCGCGGAGCGCTACGAGCAGTACTTC.

The table lists this clonotype with many counts. The CDR3 spells CAWSVAGGSTDTQYF. CDR3 nucleotides: TGTGCCTGGAGTGTCGCTGGCGGGAGCACAGATACGCAGTATTTT. This sequence joins TRBV30 and TRBJ2-3; perhaps TRBD2 as D (5 bases). This CDR3 is 15 amino acids long. V shed 0 bases and J shed 0 bases, with 10 bases lying between them. CDR1 is GTSNPN, CDR2 SVGIG, per germline (reference sequence). The full variable domain, completed using reference TRBV30 and TRBJ2-3, is SQTIHQWPATLVQPVGSPLSLECTVEGTSNPNLYWYRQAAGRGLQLLFYSVGIGQISSEVPQNLSASRPQDRQFILSSKKLLLSDSGFYLCAWSVAGGSTDTQYFGPGTRLTVL.

This clonotype came up a few times. The chain has TRBV7-9 and TRBJ1-2, with 8 positions matching TRBD1. This CDR3 is 14 amino acids long. The ends lost 1 base at V and 5 bases at J; junction bases unmatched: 3. Per germline, CDR1 SEHNR and CDR2 FQNEAQ (reference sequence). The CDR3 DNA reads as TGTGCCAGCAGCTTAGAGACAGGGGCTTATGGCTACACCTTC. Its protein is CASSLETGAYGYTF.

This chain joins TRBV7-3 and TRBJ2-3; D is uncertain. Germline V CDR1 and CDR2: SGHTA, FQGTGA. There are 13 residues in the CDR3. Trimming stripped 2 bases from V and 2 bases from J, with 5 bases between. CDR3 nucleotides: TGTGCCAGCAGCTTATCAATCACAGATACGCAGTATTTT. This encodes CASSLSITDTQYF.

This clonotype was picked up many times. V is TRBV28 and J is TRBJ2-1; no clear D gene. The CDR3 length is 11 residues. Germline CDR1 is MDHEN and CDR2 is SYDVKM. V dropped 4 bases and J dropped 8 bases, with 6 bases sitting between them. The CDR3 DNA follows: TGTGCCAGCAGTTCCAATTATGAGCAGTTCTTC. It is translated as CASSSNYEQFF.

This clonotype was counted many times. The chain is built from TRBV2 and TRBJ2-7; the match to TRBD1 covers 9 bases. The germline V gene has CDR1 SNHLY and CDR2 FYNNEI. V trimming: 4 bases; J trimming: 4 bases; junction bases outside the gene matches: 5. The CDR3 is 14 residues long. CDR3: CASSARQGVYEQYF. The DNA for the CDR3 is TGTGCCAGCAGTGCCAGACAGGGGGTGTACGAGCAGTACTTC.

This clonotype was observed many times. J is TRBJ2-1 and V is TRBV10-2; possibly TRBD2 for D (6 bases). The CDR3 spans 14 residues. Germline-derived CDR1 and CDR2 are WSHSY and SAAADI. Trimming left V 9 bases short and J 5 bases short, with 17 bases between. CDR3 loop: CASRGGGINNEQFF. CDR3 sequence (DNA): TGCGCCAGTAGGGGAGGCGGGATCAACAATGAGCAGTTCTTC.

This clonotype was seen many times. The chain combines TRBV10-3 with TRBJ2-7; 7 nucleotides line up with TRBD1. CDR3 size: 13 residues. The junction had 8 bases not matched to a gene; V was cut back by 6 bases and J by 6 bases. Germline V gives CDR1 ENHRY, CDR2 SYGVKD. Here the CDR3 DNA reads TGTGCCATCAGCCTGACAGGGTCTTTCGAGCAGTACTTC. It codes for CAISLTGSFEQYF.

This clonotype was seen more than once but under ten times. CDR3 region: CASSLSRGVHSPLHF. CDR3 nucleotide sequence: TGTGCCAGCAGTTTGAGCAGGGGAGTACACTCACCCCTCCACTTT. The chain links TRBV12-3 or TRBV12-4 to TRBJ1-6; D is perhaps TRBD1 (6 bases). Trimming took 3 bases from V and 10 from J, leaving 16 bases between them. The CDR3 contains 15 residues.

This clonotype was found a few times. The DNA for the CDR3 is TGTGCCAGCACCGGGACCCCTCGGACTGAAGCTTTCTTT. As protein: CASTGTPRTEAFF. The chain uses TRBV2 and TRBJ1-1; D might be TRBD1 (5 bases). With 7 bases removed from V and 5 bases from J, the gap between germline ends came to 14 bases. Looked up from germline, CDR1 is SNHLY and CDR2 is FYNNEI. CDR3 length: 13 amino acids.

This clonotype showed up just once. A read error may explain this, as a much larger clone is one base away. This chain joins TRBV28 and TRBJ2-7; D gene uncertain. Trimming took 9 bases from V and 5 from J, leaving 17 bases between them. The CDR3 sequence is 13 residues long. CDR1 is MDHEN, CDR2 SYDVKM, per germline. Here the CDR3 DNA reads TGTGCCAGTACCGAGCAAAGCATCGACGAGCAGTACTTC. This encodes CASTEQSIDEQYF.

This clonotype was recorded at least ten times. The chain employs TRBV19 and TRBJ2-1, with D maybe TRBD2 (5 bases). V was cut by 5 bases and J by 2 bases, with 16 bases left in between. This CDR3 comprises 16 residues. Germline V CDR1 and CDR2: LNHDA, SQIVND (reference sequence). CDR3 amino acids: CASSELAQSTYNEQFF. The CDR3 nucleotides are TGTGCCAGTAGTGAGCTAGCTCAGAGCACCTACAATGAGCAGTTCTTC.

The chain links TRBV20-1 to TRBJ2-1, with 8 positions matching TRBD2. Germline loops: CDR1 DFQATT, CDR2 SNEGSKA (reference sequence). Losses at the gene ends were 2 bases for V and 5 bases for J; bases not matched to a gene: 5. There are 14 residues in the CDR3. The CDR3 is CSARPGLVNNEQFF. The DNA for the CDR3 is TGCAGTGCTAGACCGGGACTAGTTAACAATGAGCAGTTCTTC.

This clonotype was observed at least ten times. The chain couples TRBV19 to TRBJ2-2; D tentatively reads TRBD1 or TRBD2 (5 bases each). With 2 bases removed from V and 7 bases from J, the gap between germline ends came to 14 bases. Per germline, CDR1 LNHDA and CDR2 SQIVND (reference sequence). The CDR3 consists of 15 residues. Here the CDR3 reads CASSIRDGHYGELFF. The CDR3, as DNA: TGTGCCAGTAGTATACGGGACGGCCATTACGGGGAGCTGTTTTTT.